The table lists the clone carrying this T cell receptor (beta chain) with many counts. Antigen specificity is unknown. This specimen belongs to a study of early T cells in non-severe SARS-CoV-2 infection. Across the whole study: Chains stayed unpaired after sequencing of bulk RNA from unsorted whole blood. Study conclusions and caveats: Private and CD4 specificities were missed by VDJdb matching, which favored anti-spike CD8 responses.

Trimming took off 5 bases at V and 0 bases at J, with 10 bases between the two ends. Germline CDR1 is WSHSY and CDR2 is SAAADI. The CDR3 covers 14 residues. Unique molecular identifiers were added to individual cDNA molecules. TCRdb re-analysed the 5' RACE reads in MiXCR, keeping a single row per CDR3 protein. The sample carries tens of thousands of distinct CDR3 sequences, less than 15% recorded once. This sequence was found in an adult who was a healthcare worker with PCR-confirmed SARS-CoV-2 infection or an uninfected control (not recorded which). The donor label of this sample is uncertain. The rearrangement joins TRBV10-2 to TRBJ1-1, with D unresolved. The material sequenced was whole blood, taken at baseline. CDR3 in amino acids: CASSRTVMNTEAFF. CDR3 nucleotides: TGCGCCAGCAGTAGGACGGTGATGAACACTGAAGCTTTCTTT.